This TCR beta chain stems from a study of shared clonotypes between healthy human individuals. Once extracted for a subset, genomic DNA was divided evenly among several immunoSEQ plates. The data were produced by immunoSEQ multiplex PCR, yet TCRdb's version contains in-frame clones alone and is incomplete. The sample holds more than 2,000,000 clones; roughly 92% are singletons and the top ten take 0.14%. V shed 3 bases, J shed 7 bases, and the junction held 15 bases outside the gene matches. The length of the CDR3 is 17 residues. Germline CDR1 SGHTA, CDR2 FQGNSA. CD4+ cells were split into CD45RA+ naive and CD45RA-negative memory subsets.

Sequencing was performed on naive CD4+ T cells sorted from blood. Described subset: CD45RA+ positively selected. The V call is TRBV7-2, the J call TRBJ2-1, with 7 bases identical to TRBD2. The TCR comes from a man younger than 35 in good health. The CDR3 region is CASSLEGSGRGENEQFF. Written as DNA, the CDR3 is TGTGCCAGCAGCTTGGAGGGTAGCGGGCGTGGGGAGAATGAGCAGTTCTTC. Looking up the rest from reference TRBV7-2 and TRBJ2-1 gives the full variable domain: GAGVSQSPSNKVTEKGKDVELRCDPISGHTALYWYRQSLGQGLEFLIYFQGNSAPDKSGLPSDRFSAERTGGSVSTLTIQRTQQEDSAVYLCASSLEGSGRGENEQFFGPGTRLTVL.